These T cell receptor beta chains were read from a single sample in a study of blood T cell repertoires in COVID-19. Using immunoSEQ multiplex PCR, the repertoire was profiled, and TCRdb retains in-frame clones only, with some absent. The repertoire holds about 300,000 clones, with around nine tenths as singletons. Sequenced sample: PBMCs or T cells enriched from blood (not recorded which). Receptor source: a woman in her forties or fifties who had been exposed to COVID-19. Both conserved end residues are part of each CDR3. The order of the fields is clone size, J gene, D gene, V gene, CDR3 protein, CDR3 DNA. D genes are given only for firm matches. Clone sizes are given selectively: once, few, many, or a class where the clone is expanded.

.,TRBJ2-7,.,TRBV5-1,CASSFNRGSYEQYF,TGCGCCAGCAGCTTCAATCGGGGCTCCTACGAGCAGTACTTC
.,TRBJ2-1,TRBD2,TRBV7-6,CASSQMAGAYNEQFF,TGTGCCAGCAGCCAAATGGCGGGGGCCTACAATGAGCAGTTCTTC
.,TRBJ2-1,TRBD1,TRBV25-1,CASRPLGYRGLYNEQFF,TGTGCCAGCAGACCCCTCGGCTACAGGGGGCTCTACAATGAGCAGTTCTTC
few,TRBJ2-7,.,TRBV3-1/TRBV3-2,CASSPTTVRAGEQYF,TGTGCCAGCAGCCCTACCACCGTTCGGGCGGGAGAGCAGTACTTC
few,TRBJ2-3,TRBD2,TRBV18,CASSHTEGLAGGTDTQYF,TGTGCCAGCTCACACACAGAGGGACTAGCGGGGGGCACAGATACGCAGTATTTT
.,TRBJ1-6,.,TRBV4-1,CASTDSQGLISPLHF,TGCGCCAGCACCGATAGCCAGGGGCTTATTTCACCCCTCCACTTT
.,TRBJ1-2,.,TRBV24-1,CATSDWSGSYGYTF,TGTGCCACCAGTGATTGGTCAGGATCCTATGGCTACACCTTC
.,TRBJ1-1,TRBD1,TRBV10-3,CAISAGTGWSEAFF,TGTGCCATCAGTGCAGGGACAGGGTGGTCTGAAGCTTTCTTT
.,TRBJ2-7,TRBD2,TRBV7-2,CASSFSGGPYEQYF,TGTGCCAGCAGCTTTAGCGGGGGGCCTTACGAGCAGTACTTC
.,TRBJ1-5,.,TRBV19,CASSLHYGSQPQHF,TGTGCCAGTAGTCTCCACTATGGGAGTCAGCCCCAGCATTTT
once,TRBJ2-1,.,TRBV19,CASSIGGPNNEQFF,TGTGCCAGTAGTATCGGGGGGCCGAACAATGAGCAGTTCTTC
.,TRBJ2-5,.,TRBV18,CASSRDTGETQYF,TGTGCCAGCTCTAGGGACACGGGCGAGACCCAGTACTTC
.,TRBJ2-7,.,TRBV6-5,CASGAGASYEQYF,TGTGCCAGCGGGGCCGGTGCCTCCTACGAGCAGTACTTC
.,TRBJ2-1,TRBD1,TRBV5-1,CASSFDRADNEQFF,TGCGCCAGCAGTTTTGACAGGGCCGACAATGAGCAGTTCTTC
.,TRBJ2-1,.,TRBV18,CASSPQLYSYNEQFF,TGTGCCAGCTCACCGCAACTTTACTCCTACAATGAGCAGTTCTTC
.,TRBJ1-1,TRBD1,TRBV30,CAWSKRGPVAFF,TGTGCCTGGAGTAAGAGGGGGCCCGTAGCTTTCTTT
.,TRBJ1-3,TRBD1,TRBV5-5,CASSSGTGTSSGNTIYF,TGTGCCAGCAGCTCAGGGACAGGGACCAGCTCTGGAAACACCATATATTTT
.,TRBJ2-7,.,TRBV19,CASSRAYRDYEQYF,TGTGCCAGTAGTAGGGCCTACAGGGACTACGAGCAGTACTTC
.,TRBJ1-4,.,TRBV5-1,CASTRSATNEKLFF,TGCGCCAGCACGAGGTCAGCGACTAATGAAAAACTGTTTTTT
.,TRBJ2-7,.,TRBV28,CASLRGTPYEQYF,TGTGCCAGTTTGCGAGGGACTCCCTACGAGCAGTACTTC
few,TRBJ1-5,.,TRBV28,CASSFVLGGNQPQHF,TGTGCCAGCAGTTTTGTGCTGGGAGGCAATCAGCCCCAGCATTTT
.,TRBJ2-5,.,TRBV28,CASSLISGTQYF,TGTGCCAGCAGTCTAATATCAGGGACCCAGTACTTC
.,TRBJ1-5,.,TRBV18,CASSPSAGFLQPQHF,TGTGCCAGCTCACCGTCCGCGGGATTTCTGCAGCCCCAGCATTTT
.,TRBJ2-4,TRBD1,TRBV3-1/TRBV3-2,CASGTGGVLAKNIQYF,TGTGCCAGCGGGACAGGGGGCGTTCTAGCCAAAAACATTCAGTACTTC
.,TRBJ1-2,.,TRBV6-6,CASSHPQTGMENYGYTF,TGTGCCAGCAGTCATCCCCAAACAGGGATGGAGAACTATGGCTACACCTTC
.,TRBJ1-1,TRBD1,TRBV13,CASSLTGAQGTEAFF,TGTGCCAGCAGCCTGACAGGGGCCCAGGGCACTGAAGCTTTCTTT
.,TRBJ2-3,TRBD2,TRBV19,CASSIGGRADTQYF,TGTGCCAGTAGTATTGGAGGGAGGGCAGATACGCAGTATTTT
.,TRBJ2-7,TRBD1,TRBV4-1,CASSQVGTAYEQYF,TGCGCCAGCAGCCAAGTAGGGACAGCCTACGAGCAGTACTTC
few,TRBJ1-1,.,TRBV24-1,CATSDEVLGAVMNTEAFF,TGTGCCACCAGTGATGAGGTGCTAGGAGCGGTCATGAACACTGAAGCTTTCTTT
once,TRBJ2-1,TRBD2,TRBV28,CASGGPGGSYNEQFF,TGTGCCAGCGGAGGGCCCGGGGGGTCCTACAATGAGCAGTTCTTC
.,TRBJ2-7,.,TRBV29-1,CSVGRPTGSSYEQYF,TGCAGCGTTGGACGACCTACGGGATCCTCCTACGAGCAGTACTTC
once,TRBJ2-5,.,TRBV3-1/TRBV3-2,CASSQDGSGRETQYF,TGTGCCAGCAGCCAAGATGGGTCAGGGCGCGAGACCCAGTACTTC
once,TRBJ1-5,TRBD1,TRBV6-1,CASSERGQGNQPQHF,TGTGCCAGCAGTGAAAGGGGACAGGGGAATCAGCCCCAGCATTTT
.,TRBJ1-6,.,TRBV19,CASIAAGVNSPLHF,TGTGCCAGTATAGCGGCAGGCGTGAATTCACCCCTCCACTTT
few,TRBJ1-3,.,TRBV3-1/TRBV3-2,CASSQAPTGNTIYF,TGTGCCAGCAGCCAAGCCCCCACTGGAAACACCATATATTTT
.,TRBJ1-3,.,TRBV14,CASSQTDTIYF,TGTGCCAGCAGCCAAACTGACACCATATATTTT
few,TRBJ2-7,.,TRBV30,CAWSVGLAHEQYF,TGTGCCTGGAGTGTGGGCCTAGCCCACGAGCAGTACTTC
.,TRBJ2-3,TRBD2,TRBV3-1/TRBV3-2,CASSQPGLGLKKYF,TGTGCCAGCAGTCAACCGGGACTAGGACTGAAAAAGTATTTT
.,TRBJ1-4,.,TRBV30,CAWNDGGNEKLFF,TGTGCCTGGAACGACGGGGGGAATGAAAAACTGTTTTTT
.,TRBJ1-6,.,TRBV14,CASSRGVINSPLHF,TGTGCCAGCAGCCGGGGGGTAATTAATTCACCCCTCCACTTT
.,TRBJ2-1,.,TRBV12-3/TRBV12-4,CASSPPGNEQFF,TGTGCCAGCAGCCCCCCGGGGAATGAGCAGTTCTTC
.,TRBJ2-3,.,TRBV5-1,CASSGTPGSTDTQYF,TGCGCCAGCAGCGGCACCCCAGGAAGCACAGATACGCAGTATTTT
.,TRBJ1-1,.,TRBV5-1,CASSLGPGSAEAFF,TGCGCCAGCAGCTTGGGTCCGGGGTCCGCTGAAGCTTTCTTT
.,TRBJ2-7,TRBD1,TRBV13,CASSTSTGTGVREQYF,TGTGCCAGCAGCACATCCACCGGGACAGGGGTACGCGAGCAGTACTTC
.,TRBJ2-7,TRBD1,TRBV10-3,CAISGRDRGKQYF,TGTGCCATCAGTGGAAGGGACAGGGGGAAGCAGTACTTC
.,TRBJ2-7,.,TRBV2,CASGSSNAYEQYF,TGTGCCAGCGGCTCTAGCAACGCCTACGAGCAGTACTTC
.,TRBJ2-7,TRBD1,TRBV18,CASSPPARTGGVYEQYF,TGTGCCAGCTCACCACCGGCGAGGACAGGGGGCGTCTACGAGCAGTACTTC
.,TRBJ1-6,TRBD1,TRBV2,CASREQGNNSPLHF,TGTGCCAGCAGGGAACAGGGGAATAATTCACCCCTCCACTTT
.,TRBJ1-3,.,TRBV7-9,CASSPDTSGNTIYF,TGTGCCAGCAGCCCCGACACCTCTGGAAACACCATATATTTT
.,TRBJ2-1,.,TRBV5-4,CASSLFFGASYNEQFF,TGTGCCAGCAGCTTGTTTTTCGGAGCCTCCTACAATGAGCAGTTCTTC
few,TRBJ1-5,.,TRBV28,CASSYQGNNQPQHF,TGTGCCAGCAGTTATCAGGGGAACAATCAGCCCCAGCATTTT
.,TRBJ1-2,.,TRBV9,CASSAGGERGYTF,TGTGCCAGCAGCGCCGGCGGGGAACGTGGCTACACCTTC